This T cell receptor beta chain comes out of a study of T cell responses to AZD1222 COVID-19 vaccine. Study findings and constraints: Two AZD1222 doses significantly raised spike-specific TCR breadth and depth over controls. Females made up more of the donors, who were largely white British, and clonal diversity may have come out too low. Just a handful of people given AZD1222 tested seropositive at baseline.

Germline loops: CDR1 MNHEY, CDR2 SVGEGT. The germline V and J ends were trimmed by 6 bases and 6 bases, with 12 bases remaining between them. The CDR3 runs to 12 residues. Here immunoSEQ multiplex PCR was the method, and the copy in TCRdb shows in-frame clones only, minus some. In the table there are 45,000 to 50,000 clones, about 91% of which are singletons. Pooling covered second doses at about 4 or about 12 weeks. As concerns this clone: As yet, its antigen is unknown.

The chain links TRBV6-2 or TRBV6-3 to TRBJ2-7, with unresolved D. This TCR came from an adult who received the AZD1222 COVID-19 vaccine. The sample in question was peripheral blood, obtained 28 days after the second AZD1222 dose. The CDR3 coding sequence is TGTGCCAGCAGCGACCCCCGCGGCGAGCAGTACTTC. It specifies CASSDPRGEQYF.